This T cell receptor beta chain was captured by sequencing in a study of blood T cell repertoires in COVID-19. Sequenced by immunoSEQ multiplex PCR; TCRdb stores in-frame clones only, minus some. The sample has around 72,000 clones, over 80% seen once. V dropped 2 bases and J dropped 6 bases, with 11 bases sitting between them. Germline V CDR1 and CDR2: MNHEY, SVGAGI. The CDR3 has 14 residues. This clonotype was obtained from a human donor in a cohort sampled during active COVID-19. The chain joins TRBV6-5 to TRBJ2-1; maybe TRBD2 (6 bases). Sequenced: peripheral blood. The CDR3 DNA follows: TGTGCCAGCAGTTACGGGGGGTTCGGCAATGAGCAGTTCTTC. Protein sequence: CASSYGGFGNEQFF.